This T cell receptor beta chain is drawn from a study of blood T cells in healthy people across ages. Study observations and caveats: It was not possible, with unsorted PBMCs, to conclusively compare naive and antigen-experienced cells.

A second about 7 to 12 cycle PCR used barcoded and J-beta primers. From each sample, at least 2.5 million paired-end reads containing CDR3 were obtained. One entry per CDR3 protein results from TCRdb running MiXCR on the 5' RACE reads. The sample contains about a million distinct CDR3 sequences, 45% to 60% of which appear only once. A note on this clonotype: As yet, its antigen is unknown.

In germline, CDR1 is SGHTA, CDR2 FQGNSA. V was trimmed by 5 bases and J by 3 bases, leaving 13 bases between them. The CDR3 totals 14 residues. The J gene is TRBJ2-5, the V gene TRBV7-2; a possible D gene is TRBD1 (6 bases). The clonotype was recovered from a woman aged 60-75 years in good health. The specimen sequenced was blood. The CDR3 region has the DNA TGTGCCAGCAGCAGAACCGGGACAAAAGAGACCCAGTACTTC. It encodes CASSRTGTKETQYF. Supplemented by reference TRBV7-2 and TRBJ2-5, the full variable domain reads GAGVSQSPSNKVTEKGKDVELRCDPISGHTALYWYRQSLGQGLEFLIYFQGNSAPDKSGLPSDRFSAERTGGSVSTLTIQRTQQEDSAVYLCASSRTGTKETQYFGPGTRLLVL.